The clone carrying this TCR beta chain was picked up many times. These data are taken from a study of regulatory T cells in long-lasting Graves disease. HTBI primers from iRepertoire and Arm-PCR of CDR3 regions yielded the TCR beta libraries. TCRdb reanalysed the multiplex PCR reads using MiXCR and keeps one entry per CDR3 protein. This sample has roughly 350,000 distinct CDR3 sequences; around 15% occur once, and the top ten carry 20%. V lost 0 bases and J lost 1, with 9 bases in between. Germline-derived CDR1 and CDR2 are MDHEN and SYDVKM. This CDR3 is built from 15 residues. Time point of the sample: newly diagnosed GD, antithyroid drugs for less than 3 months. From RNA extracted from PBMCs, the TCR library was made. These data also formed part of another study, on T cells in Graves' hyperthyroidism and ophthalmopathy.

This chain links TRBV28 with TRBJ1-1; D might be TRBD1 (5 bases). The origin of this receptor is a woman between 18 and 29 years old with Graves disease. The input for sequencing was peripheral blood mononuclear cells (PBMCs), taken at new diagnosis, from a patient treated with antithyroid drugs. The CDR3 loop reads CASSLWGTANTEAFF. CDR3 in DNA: TGTGCCAGCAGTTTATGGGGGACGGCGAACACTGAAGCTTTCTTT. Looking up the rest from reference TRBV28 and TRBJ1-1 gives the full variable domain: DVKVTQSSRYLVKRTGEKVFLECVQDMDHENMFWYRQDPGLGLRLIYFSYDVKMKEKGDIPEGYSVSREKKERFSLILESASTNQTSMYLCASSLWGTANTEAFFGQGTRLTVV.